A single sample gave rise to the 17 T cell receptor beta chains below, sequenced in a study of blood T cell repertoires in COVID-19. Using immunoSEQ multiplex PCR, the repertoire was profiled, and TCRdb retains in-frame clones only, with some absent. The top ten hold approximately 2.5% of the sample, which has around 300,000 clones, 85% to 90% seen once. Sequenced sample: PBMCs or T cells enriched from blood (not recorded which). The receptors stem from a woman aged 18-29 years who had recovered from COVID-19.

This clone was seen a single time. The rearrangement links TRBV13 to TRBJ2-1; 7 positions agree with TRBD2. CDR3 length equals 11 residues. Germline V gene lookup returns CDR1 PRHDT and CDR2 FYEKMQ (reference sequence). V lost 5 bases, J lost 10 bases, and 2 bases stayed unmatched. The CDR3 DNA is TGTGCCAGCAGCCGGGGAGGGGAGCAGTTCTTC. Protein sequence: CASSRGGEQFF. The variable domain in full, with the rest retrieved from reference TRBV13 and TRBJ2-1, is AAGVIQSPRHLIKEKRETATLKCYPIPRHDTVYWYQQGPGQDPQFLISFYEKMQSDKGSIPDRFSAQQFSDYHSELNMSSLELGDSALYFCASSRGGEQFFGPGTRLTVL.

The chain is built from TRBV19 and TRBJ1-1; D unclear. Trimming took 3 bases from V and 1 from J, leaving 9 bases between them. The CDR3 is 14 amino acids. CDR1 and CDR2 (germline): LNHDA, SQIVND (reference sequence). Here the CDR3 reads CASSIIAANTEAFF. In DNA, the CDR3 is TGTGCCAGTAGTATCATCGCGGCGAACACTGAAGCTTTCTTT.

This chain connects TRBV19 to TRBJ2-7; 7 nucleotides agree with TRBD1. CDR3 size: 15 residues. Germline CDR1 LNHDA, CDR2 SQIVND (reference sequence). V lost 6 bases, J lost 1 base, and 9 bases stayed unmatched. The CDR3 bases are TGTGCCAGTAGACTAGGGACAGAGATTTCCTACGAGCAGTACTTC. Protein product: CASRLGTEISYEQYF. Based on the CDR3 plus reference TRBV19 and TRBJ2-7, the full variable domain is DGGITQSPKYLFRKEGQNVTLSCEQNLNHDAMYWYRQDPGQGLRLIYYSQIVNDFQKGDIAEGYSVSREKKESFPLTVTSAQKNPTAFYLCASRLGTEISYEQYFGPGTRLTVT.

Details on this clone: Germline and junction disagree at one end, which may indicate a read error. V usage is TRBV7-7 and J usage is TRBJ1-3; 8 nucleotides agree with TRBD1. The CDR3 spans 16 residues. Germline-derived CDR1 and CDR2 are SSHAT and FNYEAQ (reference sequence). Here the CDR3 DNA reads TGTGCTAGCAGCTTTCAGAACCCTCAAAACCGGACAGGGATGGATTTT. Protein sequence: CASSFQNPQNRTGMDF.

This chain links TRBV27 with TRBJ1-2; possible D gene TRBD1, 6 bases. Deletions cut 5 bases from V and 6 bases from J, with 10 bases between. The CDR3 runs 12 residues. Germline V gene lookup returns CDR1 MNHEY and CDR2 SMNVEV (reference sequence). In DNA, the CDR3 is TGTGCCAGCAGTGAACAGGGTCATGGCTACACCTTC. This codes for CASSEQGHGYTF.

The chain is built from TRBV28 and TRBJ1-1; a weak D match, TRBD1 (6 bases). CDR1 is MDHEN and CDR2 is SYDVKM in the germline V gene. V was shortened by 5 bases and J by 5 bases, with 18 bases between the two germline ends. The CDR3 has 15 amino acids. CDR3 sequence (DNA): TGTGCCAGCAGTCCCCAGGTATGGGGGCTGACTGAAGCTTTCTTT. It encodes CASSPQVWGLTEAFF. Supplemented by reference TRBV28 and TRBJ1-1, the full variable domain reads DVKVTQSSRYLVKRTGEKVFLECVQDMDHENMFWYRQDPGLGLRLIYFSYDVKMKEKGDIPEGYSVSREKKERFSLILESASTNQTSMYLCASSPQVWGLTEAFFGQGTRLTVV.

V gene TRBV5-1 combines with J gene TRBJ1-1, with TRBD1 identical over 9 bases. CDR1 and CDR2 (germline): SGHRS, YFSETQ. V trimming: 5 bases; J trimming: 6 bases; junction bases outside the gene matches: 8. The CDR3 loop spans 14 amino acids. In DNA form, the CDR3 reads TGCGCCAGCAGACTGACAGGGGGATTTCCTGAAGCTTTCTTT. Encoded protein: CASRLTGGFPEAFF. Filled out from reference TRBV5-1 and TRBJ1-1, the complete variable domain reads KAGVTQTPRYLIKTRGQQVTLSCSPISGHRSVSWYQQTPGQGLQFLFEYFSETQRNKGNFPGRFSGRQFSNSRSEMNVSTLELGDSALYLCASRLTGGFPEAFFGQGTRLTVV.

CDR3 DNA sequence: TGTGCCAGCAGCCTTATGGGGGGGGCAGCCGGGGAGCTGTTTTTT. Its translation: CASSLMGGAAGELFF. This rearrangement joins TRBV5-5 to TRBJ2-2; D perhaps matches TRBD2 (7 bases). Deletions cut 4 bases from V and 6 bases from J, with 16 bases between. The CDR3 is made up of 15 amino acids. CDR1 and CDR2 (germline): SGHKS, YYEKEE (reference sequence).

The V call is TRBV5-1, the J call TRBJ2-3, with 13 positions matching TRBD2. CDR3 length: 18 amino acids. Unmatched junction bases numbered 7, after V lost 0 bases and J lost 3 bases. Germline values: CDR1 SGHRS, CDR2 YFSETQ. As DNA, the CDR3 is TGCGCCAGCAGCTTGGGCACTAGCGGGGGGGCTCGGACAGATACGCAGTATTTT. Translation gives CASSLGTSGGARTDTQYF.

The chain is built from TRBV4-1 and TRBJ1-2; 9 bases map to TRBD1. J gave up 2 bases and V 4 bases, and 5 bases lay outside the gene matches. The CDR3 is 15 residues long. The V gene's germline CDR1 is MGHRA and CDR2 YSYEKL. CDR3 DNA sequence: TGCGCCAGCAGCCTCGGGGACAGGGTGAACTATGGCTACACCTTC. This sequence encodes CASSLGDRVNYGYTF.

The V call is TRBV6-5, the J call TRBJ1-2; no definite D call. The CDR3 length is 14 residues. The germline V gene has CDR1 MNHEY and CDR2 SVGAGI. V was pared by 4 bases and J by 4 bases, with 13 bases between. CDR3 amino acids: CASSLYGRGYGYTF. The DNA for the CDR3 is TGTGCCAGCAGTTTATATGGACGGGGCTATGGCTACACCTTC.

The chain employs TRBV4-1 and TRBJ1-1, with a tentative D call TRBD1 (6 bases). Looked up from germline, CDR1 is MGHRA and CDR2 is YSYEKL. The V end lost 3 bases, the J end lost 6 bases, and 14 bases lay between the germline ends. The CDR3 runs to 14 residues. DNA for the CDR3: TGCGCCAGCAGCCAGGGACAAGAAGTTTCTGAAGCTTTCTTT. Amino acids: CASSQGQEVSEAFF.

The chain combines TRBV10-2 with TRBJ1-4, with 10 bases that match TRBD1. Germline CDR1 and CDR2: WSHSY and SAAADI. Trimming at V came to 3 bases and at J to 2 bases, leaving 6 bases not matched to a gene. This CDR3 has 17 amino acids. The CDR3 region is CASSETGQGVTNEKLFF. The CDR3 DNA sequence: TGCGCCAGCAGTGAAACCGGACAGGGGGTCACTAATGAAAAACTGTTTTTT.

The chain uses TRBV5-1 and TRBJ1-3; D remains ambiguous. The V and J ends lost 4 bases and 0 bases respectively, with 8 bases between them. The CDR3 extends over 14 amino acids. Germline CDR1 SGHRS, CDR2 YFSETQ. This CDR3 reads CASSPTGSGNTIYF. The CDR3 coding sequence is TGCGCCAGCAGCCCAACCGGCTCTGGAAACACCATATATTTT.

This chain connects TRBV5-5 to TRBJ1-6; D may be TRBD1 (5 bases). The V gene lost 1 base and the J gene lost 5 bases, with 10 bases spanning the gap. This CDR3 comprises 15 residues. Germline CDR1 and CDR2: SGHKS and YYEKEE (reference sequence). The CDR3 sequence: CASSLRPGNNSPLHF. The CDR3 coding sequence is TGTGCCAGCAGCTTGCGTCCAGGGAATAATTCACCCCTCCACTTT.

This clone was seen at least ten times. The chain's CDR3 is CASSNRRGQPQHF. In DNA, the CDR3 is TGTGCCAGTAGTAATCGGCGGGGCCAGCCCCAGCATTTT. The J gene is TRBJ1-5, the V gene TRBV19, with a possible D match to TRBD1 (5 bases). Germline CDR1 LNHDA, CDR2 SQIVND (reference sequence). V was clipped by 4 bases and J by 7 bases, with 11 bases between them. The CDR3 has 13 residues.

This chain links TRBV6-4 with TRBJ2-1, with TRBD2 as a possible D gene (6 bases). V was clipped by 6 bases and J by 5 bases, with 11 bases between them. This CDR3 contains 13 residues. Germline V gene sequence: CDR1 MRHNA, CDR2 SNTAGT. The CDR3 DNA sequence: TGTGCCAGCAGACTAGCACCTAACAATGAGCAGTTCTTC. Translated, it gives CASRLAPNNEQFF.